The TCR beta chain under discussion was sequenced for a study of cytomegalovirus exposure and HLA in healthy donors. Whole-study findings and limits: First-cohort TCR clusters tended to co-occur in the 95 to 150 validation repertoires, a later analysis found. According to the study, 160 or so TCR beta chains were cytomegalovirus-associated. Rare TCR sequences dominated, though some public TCRs recurred in many donors.

Details on this clone: Its matching antigen is unknown.

J was trimmed by 4 bases and V by 5 bases; bases with no gene match: 10. CDR3 length equals 17 residues. CDR1 and CDR2 (germline): LNHDA, SQIVND (reference sequence). Using immunoSEQ multiplex PCR, the repertoire was profiled, and TCRdb retains in-frame clones only, with some absent. The data contain about 56,000 clones, about 91% of them seen just once; the ten biggest clones take up 15%. This clonotype was sampled from a woman under 30 in good health and CMV-seronegative. The sequenced sample was PBMCs. J is TRBJ1-5 and V is TRBV19, with 11 bases aligning to TRBD1. The CDR3 region has the DNA TGTGCCAGTAGTTTCAGGACAGGGGGCTTCGGTAATCAGCCCCAGCATTTT. Protein: CASSFRTGGFGNQPQHF.